These T cell receptor beta chains were read from a single sample in a study of blood T cell repertoires in COVID-19. Clones were sequenced by immunoSEQ multiplex PCR, and TCRdb holds only the in-frame ones, with some missing. The table includes about 260,000 clones, 80% to 90% detected once. The sample taken for sequencing was PBMCs or T cells enriched from blood (not recorded which). The receptors were sampled from a man aged 30 to 45 with acute COVID-19. The CDR3 runs from the conserved cysteine through the conserved F or W. A D gene is named only where the DNA matches it firmly. Size tells how often a clone was seen (once, few, many) or the class of an expanded clone, and some rows leave it out.

d_call: NA; clone_size: NA; j_call: TRBJ2-2; v_call: TRBV5-1; cdr3_aa: CASSLGGPGELFF; cdr3_nt: TGCGCCAGCAGCTTGGGAGGGCCCGGGGAGCTGTTTTTT
d_call: TRBD2; clone_size: NA; j_call: TRBJ2-5; v_call: TRBV5-6; cdr3_aa: CASSSLTSGHQETQYF; cdr3_nt: TGTGCCAGCAGCTCCCTGACTAGCGGGCACCAAGAGACCCAGTACTTC
d_call: NA; clone_size: NA; j_call: TRBJ1-1; v_call: TRBV9; cdr3_aa: CASSVSQGNTEAFF; cdr3_nt: TGTGCCAGCAGCGTAAGTCAGGGCAACACTGAAGCTTTCTTT
d_call: TRBD1; clone_size: NA; j_call: TRBJ1-2; v_call: TRBV19; cdr3_aa: CASGGQGITNYGYTF; cdr3_nt: TGTGCCAGTGGAGGACAGGGGATTACTAACTATGGCTACACCTTC
d_call: TRBD1; clone_size: once; j_call: TRBJ1-5; v_call: TRBV6-5; cdr3_aa: CASSLRTGDRPPQHF; cdr3_nt: TGTGCCAGCAGTCTAAGGACAGGCGATAGGCCGCCCCAGCATTTT
d_call: NA; clone_size: NA; j_call: TRBJ1-1; v_call: TRBV19; cdr3_aa: CASSISGPEAFF; cdr3_nt: TGTGCCAGTAGTATTTCAGGGCCTGAAGCTTTCTTT
d_call: TRBD1; clone_size: NA; j_call: TRBJ1-3; v_call: TRBV11-3; cdr3_aa: CASSRIGQGAGNTIYF; cdr3_nt: TGTGCCAGCAGCAGAATCGGACAGGGGGCTGGAAACACCATATATTTT
d_call: NA; clone_size: NA; j_call: TRBJ1-1; v_call: TRBV5-1; cdr3_aa: CASSLAGKLAEAFF; cdr3_nt: TGTGCCAGCAGCTTGGCAGGTAAGCTGGCTGAAGCTTTCTTT
d_call: NA; clone_size: few; j_call: TRBJ1-2; v_call: TRBV27; cdr3_aa: CASSFVRGDGYTF; cdr3_nt: TGTGCCAGCAGTTTCGTAAGAGGAGATGGCTACACCTTC
d_call: NA; clone_size: few; j_call: TRBJ1-1; v_call: TRBV4-3; cdr3_aa: CASSQGVQGYNTEAFF; cdr3_nt: TGCGCCAGCAGCCAAGGGGTTCAGGGATACAACACTGAAGCTTTCTTT
d_call: TRBD2; clone_size: NA; j_call: TRBJ2-3; v_call: TRBV27; cdr3_aa: CASSLSLSGGTDTQYF; cdr3_nt: TGTGCCAGCAGTTTATCACTTAGCGGGGGTACAGATACGCAGTATTTT
d_call: NA; clone_size: NA; j_call: TRBJ1-1; v_call: TRBV28; cdr3_aa: CASRGTTGFYAEAFF; cdr3_nt: TGTGCCAGCAGGGGGACAACAGGGTTTTACGCTGAAGCTTTCTTT
d_call: NA; clone_size: NA; j_call: TRBJ1-1; v_call: TRBV6-5; cdr3_aa: CASSLRADRAGGFF; cdr3_nt: TGTGCCAGCAGTTTACGGGCCGATAGGGCCGGAGGTTTCTTT